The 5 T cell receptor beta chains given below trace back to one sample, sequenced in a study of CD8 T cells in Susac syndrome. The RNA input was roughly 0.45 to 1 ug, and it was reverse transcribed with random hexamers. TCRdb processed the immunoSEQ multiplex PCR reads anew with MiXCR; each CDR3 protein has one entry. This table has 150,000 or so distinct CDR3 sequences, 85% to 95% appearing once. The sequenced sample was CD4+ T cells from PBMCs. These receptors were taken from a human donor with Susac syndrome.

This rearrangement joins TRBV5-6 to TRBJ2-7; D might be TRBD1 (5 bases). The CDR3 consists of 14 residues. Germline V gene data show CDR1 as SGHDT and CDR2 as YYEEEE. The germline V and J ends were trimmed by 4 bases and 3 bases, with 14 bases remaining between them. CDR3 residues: CASSARQYYYEQYF. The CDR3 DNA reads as TGTGCCAGCAGCGCGAGACAGTATTACTACGAGCAGTACTTC.

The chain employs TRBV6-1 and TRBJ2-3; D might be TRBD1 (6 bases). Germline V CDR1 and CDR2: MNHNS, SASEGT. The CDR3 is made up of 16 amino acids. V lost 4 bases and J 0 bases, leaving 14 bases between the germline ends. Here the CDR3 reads CASSGGHLVSTDTQYF. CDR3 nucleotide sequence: TGTGCCAGCAGTGGGGGACATCTCGTTAGCACAGATACGCAGTATTTT.

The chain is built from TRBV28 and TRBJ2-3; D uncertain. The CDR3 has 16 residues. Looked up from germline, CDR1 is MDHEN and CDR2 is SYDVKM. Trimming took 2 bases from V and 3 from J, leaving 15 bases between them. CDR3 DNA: TGTGCCAGCAGTTTAAGATCTCGATGGGCTACAGATACGCAGTATTTT. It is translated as CASSLRSRWATDTQYF.

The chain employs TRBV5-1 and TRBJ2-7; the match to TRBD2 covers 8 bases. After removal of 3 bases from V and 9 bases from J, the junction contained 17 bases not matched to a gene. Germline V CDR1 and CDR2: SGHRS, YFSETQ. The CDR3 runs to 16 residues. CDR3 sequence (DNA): TGCGCCAGCAGCTCCGCCGGGACTAGTGGACTTCGTGGGCAGTACTTC. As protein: CASSSAGTSGLRGQYF. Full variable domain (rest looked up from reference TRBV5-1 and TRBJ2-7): KAGVTQTPRYLIKTRGQQVTLSCSPISGHRSVSWYQQTPGQGLQFLFEYFSETQRNKGNFPGRFSGRQFSNSRSEMNVSTLELGDSALYLCASSSAGTSGLRGQYFGPGTRLTVT.

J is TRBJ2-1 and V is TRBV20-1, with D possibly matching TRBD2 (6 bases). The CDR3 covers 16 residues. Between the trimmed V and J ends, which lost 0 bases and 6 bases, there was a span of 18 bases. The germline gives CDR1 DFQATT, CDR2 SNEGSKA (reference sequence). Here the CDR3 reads CSARDIGGSGINEQFF. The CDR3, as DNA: TGCAGTGCTAGAGATATTGGGGGGAGTGGGATCAATGAGCAGTTCTTC.